Listed below are T cell receptor beta chains from one sample, sequenced in a study of cytomegalovirus exposure and HLA in healthy donors. Data came from immunoSEQ multiplex PCR; TCRdb stores just in-frame clones and leaves some out. The sample yields fewer than 140,000 clones, roughly 80% seen once. The sequenced material came from PBMCs. The receptor set was obtained from a middle-aged man in good health and CMV-seronegative. Both conserved end residues are part of each CDR3. The D gene is left open where the match is weak. Size tells how often a clone was seen (once, few, many) or the class of an expanded clone, and some rows leave it out.

d_call j_call clone_size v_call cdr3_nt cdr3_aa
NA TRBJ1-1 NA TRBV19 TGTGCCAGTAGTTCTGACACAGGGTTAATGAACACTGAAGCTTTCTTT CASSSDTGLMNTEAFF
NA TRBJ2-3 few TRBV7-3 TGTGCCAGCAGCTTAGGGCTATCAGATACGCAGTATTTT CASSLGLSDTQYF
NA TRBJ2-5 NA TRBV7-6 TGTGCCAGCAGCTTAGGGGACACCTTTCTAGGGGCCCAGTACTTC CASSLGDTFLGAQYF
NA TRBJ2-7 once TRBV7-2 TGTGCCAGCAGCCTCGTCACCGAGCAGTACTTC CASSLVTEQYF
NA TRBJ2-1 NA TRBV7-2 TGTGCCAGCAGCTTGGACAGCCCTCGATACAATGAGCAGTTCTTC CASSLDSPRYNEQFF
NA TRBJ1-6 NA TRBV5-1 TGCGCCAGCAGCTTGCAGGGAAACTATAATTCACCCCTCCACTTT CASSLQGNYNSPLHF
NA TRBJ1-1 once TRBV19 TGTGCCAGTAGAGCGCGCGGCGGGGGCACTGAAGCTTTCTTT CASRARGGGTEAFF
TRBD1 TRBJ2-7 NA TRBV18 TGTGCCAGCTCAGACGGAACCGGGACAGCCTACGAGCAGTACTTC CASSDGTGTAYEQYF
TRBD1 TRBJ1-5 NA TRBV7-9 TGTGCCAGCAGCTTAGGGGACGGGACAGCGAATCAGCCCCAGCATTTT CASSLGDGTANQPQHF
TRBD2 TRBJ2-7 NA TRBV11-1 TGTGCCAGCAGCTTAACTAGCGGGGATTCCTACGAGCAGTACTTC CASSLTSGDSYEQYF
TRBD1 TRBJ1-5 NA TRBV5-5 TGTGCCAGCAGCTTGGCTTACAGGGGGCCCCTCAATCAGCCCCAGCATTTT CASSLAYRGPLNQPQHF
NA TRBJ2-2 NA TRBV29-1 TGCAGCGTCTCACAGGGTTTTGAGCTGTTTTTT CSVSQGFELFF
NA TRBJ1-1 NA TRBV7-9 TGTGCCAGCAGCTTAGACAGCCGAACACCTGAAGCTTTCTTT CASSLDSRTPEAFF
TRBD1 TRBJ2-7 few TRBV5-1 TGCGCCAGCAGCATGCGACAGGGTCCCCTCTACGAGCAGTACTTC CASSMRQGPLYEQYF
TRBD1 TRBJ1-6 NA TRBV19 TGTGCCAGTAGTAGCTCAGGGGGCCGTCTTAATTCACCCCTCCACTTT CASSSSGGRLNSPLHF
NA TRBJ2-2 NA TRBV10-2 TGCGCCAGCAGCCATAACACCGGGGAGCTGTTTTTT CASSHNTGELFF
TRBD1 TRBJ2-7 NA TRBV2 TGTGCCAGCAGTCAAGACAGGGGCCTTTCCTACGAGCAGTACTTC CASSQDRGLSYEQYF
TRBD1 TRBJ1-5 few TRBV29-1 TGCAGCGTCCAGACAGGGGGCGGTCAGCCCCAGCATTTT CSVQTGGGQPQHF
NA TRBJ1-3 NA TRBV5-5 TGTGCCAGCAGGCTCCAGGGCAGCTCTGGAAACACCATATATTTT CASRLQGSSGNTIYF
NA TRBJ1-1 NA TRBV27 TGTGCCAGCAAGGCCGGGGGAGGGGAAGCTTTCTTT CASKAGGGEAFF
TRBD1 TRBJ1-3 few TRBV7-2 TGTGCCAGCAGCTTAGCGCTGGGGACAGGGATAACGCCCGCCGGAAACACCATATATTTT CASSLALGTGITPAGNTIYF
TRBD1 TRBJ1-1 once TRBV10-3 TGTGCCATCAGGAACAGGGGGGTTAACACTGAAGCTTTCTTT CAIRNRGVNTEAFF
NA TRBJ1-1 NA TRBV5-1 TGCGCCAGCAGCTTGGGGCAGGCTCACACTGAAGCTTTCTTT CASSLGQAHTEAFF
TRBD1 TRBJ1-1 NA TRBV19 TGTGCCAGTAGTAGCCCCCCCCCAGGGGGCACTGAAGCTTTCTTT CASSSPPPGGTEAFF
NA TRBJ2-7 NA TRBV11-2 TGTGCCAGCAGCTTGGGCCGAGGAGGCGAGCAGTACTTC CASSLGRGGEQYF
TRBD2 TRBJ2-2 NA TRBV19 TGTGCCAGTAGCGGGGGGACTACCTCGAACACCGGGGAGCTGTTTTTT CASSGGTTSNTGELFF
NA TRBJ2-3 NA TRBV5-4 TGTGCCAGCAGCTTAACAGCCTCAAATACGCAGTATTTT CASSLTASNTQYF
TRBD2 TRBJ2-1 NA TRBV11-1 TGTGCCAGCAGCCGGGCGGGGGGGCCTTATGAGCAGTTCTTC CASSRAGGPYEQFF
NA TRBJ1-2 once TRBV29-1 TGCAGCGTTGAACCCGGAGGGGGAGGGGGCTACACCTTC CSVEPGGGGGYTF
TRBD2 TRBJ2-5 NA TRBV2 TGTGCCAGCAGTGGGCTAGCGGGGGTCTCCTGGCGTGAGACCCAGTACTTC CASSGLAGVSWRETQYF
NA TRBJ1-2 NA TRBV6-5 TGTGCCAGCAGTGTTGAGGAGAACTATGGCTACACCTTC CASSVEENYGYTF